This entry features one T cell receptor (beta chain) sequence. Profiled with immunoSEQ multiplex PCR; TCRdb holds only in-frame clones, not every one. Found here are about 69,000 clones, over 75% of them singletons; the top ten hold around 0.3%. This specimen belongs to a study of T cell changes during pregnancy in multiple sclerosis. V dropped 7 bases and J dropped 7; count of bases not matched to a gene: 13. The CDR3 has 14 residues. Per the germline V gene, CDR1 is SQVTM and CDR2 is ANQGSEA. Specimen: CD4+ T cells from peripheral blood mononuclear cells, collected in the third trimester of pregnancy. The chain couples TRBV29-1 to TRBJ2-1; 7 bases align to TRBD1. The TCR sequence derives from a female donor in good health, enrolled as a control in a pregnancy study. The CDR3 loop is CSANPGSTGNEQFF. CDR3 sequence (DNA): TGCAGCGCTAACCCGGGTTCGACAGGGAATGAGCAGTTCTTC.